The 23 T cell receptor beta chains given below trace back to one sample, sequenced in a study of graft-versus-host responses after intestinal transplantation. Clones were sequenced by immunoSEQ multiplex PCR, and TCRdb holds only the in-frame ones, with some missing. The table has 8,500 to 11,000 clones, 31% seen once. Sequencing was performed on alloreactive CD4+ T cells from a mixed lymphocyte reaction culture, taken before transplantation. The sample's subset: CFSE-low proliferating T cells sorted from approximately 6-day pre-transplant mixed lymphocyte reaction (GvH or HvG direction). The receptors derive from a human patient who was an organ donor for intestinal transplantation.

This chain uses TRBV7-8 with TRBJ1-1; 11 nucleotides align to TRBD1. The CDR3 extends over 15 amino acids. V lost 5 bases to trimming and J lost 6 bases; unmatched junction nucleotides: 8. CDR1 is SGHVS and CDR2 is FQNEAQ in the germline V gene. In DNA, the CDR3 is TGTGCCAGCAGCGTAGAAGGACAGGGGGCGGCTGAAGCTTTCTTT. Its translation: CASSVEGQGAAEAFF.

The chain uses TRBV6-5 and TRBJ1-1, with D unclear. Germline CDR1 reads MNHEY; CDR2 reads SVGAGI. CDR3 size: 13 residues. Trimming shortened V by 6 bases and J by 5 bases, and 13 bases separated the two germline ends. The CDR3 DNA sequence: TGTGCCAGCAGGGTGTATGCGGCTACTGAAGCTTTCTTT. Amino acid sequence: CASRVYAATEAFF.

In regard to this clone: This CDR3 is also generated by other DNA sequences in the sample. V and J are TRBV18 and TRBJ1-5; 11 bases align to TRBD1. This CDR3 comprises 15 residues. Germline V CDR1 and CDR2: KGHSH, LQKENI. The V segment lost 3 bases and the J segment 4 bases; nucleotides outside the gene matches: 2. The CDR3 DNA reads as TGTGCCAGCTCACCCGGGACAGGGGGGAATCAGCCCCAGCATTTT. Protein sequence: CASSPGTGGNQPQHF.

CDR3 sequence reads: CASSLRGKVSGANVLTF. The CDR3 nucleotides read TGTGCCAGCAGCCTAAGGGGGAAGGTCTCCGGGGCCAACGTCCTGACTTTC. J is TRBJ2-6 and V is TRBV5-6; the D gene is possibly TRBD1 (6 bases). Germline assignment: CDR1 SGHDT and CDR2 YYEEEE. The CDR3 sequence is 17 residues long. V was shortened by 4 bases and J by 4 bases, with 18 bases between the two germline ends.

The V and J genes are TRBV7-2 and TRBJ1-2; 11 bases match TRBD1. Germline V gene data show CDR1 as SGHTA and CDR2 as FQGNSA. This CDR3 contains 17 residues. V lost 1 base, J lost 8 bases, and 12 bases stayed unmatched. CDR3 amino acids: CASSLVPYGQGAWGYTF. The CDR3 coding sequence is TGTGCCAGCAGCTTAGTCCCCTACGGACAGGGGGCATGGGGCTACACCTTC. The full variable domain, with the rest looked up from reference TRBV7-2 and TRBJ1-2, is GAGVSQSPSNKVTEKGKDVELRCDPISGHTALYWYRQSLGQGLEFLIYFQGNSAPDKSGLPSDRFSAERTGGSVSTLTIQRTQQEDSAVYLCASSLVPYGQGAWGYTFGSGTRLTVV.

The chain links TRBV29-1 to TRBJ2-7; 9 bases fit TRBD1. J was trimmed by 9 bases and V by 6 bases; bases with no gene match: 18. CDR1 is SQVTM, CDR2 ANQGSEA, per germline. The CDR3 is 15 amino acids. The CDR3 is CSVAPGQGLSFGQYF. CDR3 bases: TGCAGCGTAGCACCGGGACAGGGTCTCTCCTTTGGGCAGTACTTC.

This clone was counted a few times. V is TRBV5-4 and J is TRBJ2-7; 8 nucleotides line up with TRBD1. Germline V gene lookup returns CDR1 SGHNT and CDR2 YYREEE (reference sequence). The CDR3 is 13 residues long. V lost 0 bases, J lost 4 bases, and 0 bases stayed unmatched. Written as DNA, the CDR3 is TGTGCCAGCAGCTTGGACAGGGGGTACGAGCAGTACTTC. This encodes CASSLDRGYEQYF.

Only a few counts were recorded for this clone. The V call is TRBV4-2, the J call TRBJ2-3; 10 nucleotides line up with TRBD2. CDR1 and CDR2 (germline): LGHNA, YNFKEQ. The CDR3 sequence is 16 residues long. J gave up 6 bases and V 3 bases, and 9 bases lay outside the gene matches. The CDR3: CASSQQLAGYGDTQYF. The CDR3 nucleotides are TGTGCCAGCAGCCAGCAACTAGCGGGGTATGGGGATACGCAGTATTTT.

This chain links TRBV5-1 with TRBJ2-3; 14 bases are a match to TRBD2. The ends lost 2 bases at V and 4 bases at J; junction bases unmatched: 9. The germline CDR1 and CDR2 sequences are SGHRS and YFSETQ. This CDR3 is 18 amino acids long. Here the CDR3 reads CASSFLFLTSGGADTQYF. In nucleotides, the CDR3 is TGCGCCAGCAGCTTCCTTTTCCTGACTAGCGGGGGGGCAGATACGCAGTATTTT.

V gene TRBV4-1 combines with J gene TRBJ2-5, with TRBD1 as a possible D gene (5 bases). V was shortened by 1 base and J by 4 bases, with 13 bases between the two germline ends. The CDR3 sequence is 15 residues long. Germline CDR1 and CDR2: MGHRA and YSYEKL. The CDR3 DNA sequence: TGCGCCAGCAGCCAAGGGGGCATCAGGGTAGAGACCCAGTACTTC. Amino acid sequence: CASSQGGIRVETQYF.

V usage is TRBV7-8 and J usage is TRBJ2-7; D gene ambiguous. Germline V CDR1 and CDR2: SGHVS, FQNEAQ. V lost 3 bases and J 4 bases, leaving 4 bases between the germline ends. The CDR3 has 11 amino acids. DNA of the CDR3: TGTGCCAGCAGCTTTCAATACGAGCAGTACTTC. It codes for CASSFQYEQYF.

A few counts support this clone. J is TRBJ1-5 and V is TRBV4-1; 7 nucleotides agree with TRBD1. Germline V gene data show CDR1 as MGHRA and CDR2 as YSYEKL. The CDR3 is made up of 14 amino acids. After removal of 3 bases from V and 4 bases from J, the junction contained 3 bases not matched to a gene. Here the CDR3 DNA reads TGCGCCAGCAGCCATGGACAGGCTAATCAGCCCCAGCATTTT. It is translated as CASSHGQANQPQHF.

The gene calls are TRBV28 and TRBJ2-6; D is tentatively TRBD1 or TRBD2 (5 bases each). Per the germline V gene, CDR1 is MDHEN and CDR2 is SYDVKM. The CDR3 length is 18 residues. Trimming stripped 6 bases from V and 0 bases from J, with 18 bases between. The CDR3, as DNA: TGTGCCAGCAGGGTATACCGGGGACCCAGCTCTGGGGCCAACGTCCTGACTTTC. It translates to CASRVYRGPSSGANVLTF. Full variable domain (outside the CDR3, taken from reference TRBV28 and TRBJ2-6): DVKVTQSSRYLVKRTGEKVFLECVQDMDHENMFWYRQDPGLGLRLIYFSYDVKMKEKGDIPEGYSVSREKKERFSLILESASTNQTSMYLCASRVYRGPSSGANVLTFGAGSRLTVL.

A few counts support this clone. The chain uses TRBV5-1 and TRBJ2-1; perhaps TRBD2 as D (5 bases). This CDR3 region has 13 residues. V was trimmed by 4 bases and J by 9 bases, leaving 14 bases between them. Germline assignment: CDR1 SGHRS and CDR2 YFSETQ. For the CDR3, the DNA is TGCGCCAGCAGCCCACCGACTATACGTGAGCAGTTCTTC. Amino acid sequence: CASSPPTIREQFF.

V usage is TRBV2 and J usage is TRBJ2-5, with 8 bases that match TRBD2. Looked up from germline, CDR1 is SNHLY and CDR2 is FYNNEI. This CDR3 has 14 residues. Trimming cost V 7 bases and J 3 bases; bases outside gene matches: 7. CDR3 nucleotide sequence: TGTGCCAGCACAATAGCGGGAAGTAAAGAGACCCAGTACTTC. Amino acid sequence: CASTIAGSKETQYF.

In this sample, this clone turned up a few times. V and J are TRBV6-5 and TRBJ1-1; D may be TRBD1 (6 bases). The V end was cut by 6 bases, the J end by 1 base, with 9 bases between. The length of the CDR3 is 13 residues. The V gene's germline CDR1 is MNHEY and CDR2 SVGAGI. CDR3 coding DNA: TGTGCCAGCAGGGCGACAGGGAACACTGAAGCTTTCTTT. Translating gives CASRATGNTEAFF.

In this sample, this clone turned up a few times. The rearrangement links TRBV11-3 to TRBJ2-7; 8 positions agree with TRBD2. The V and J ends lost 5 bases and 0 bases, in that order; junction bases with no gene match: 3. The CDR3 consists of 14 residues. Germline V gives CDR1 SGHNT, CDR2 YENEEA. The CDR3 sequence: CASSAGGGSYEQYF. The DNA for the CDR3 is TGTGCCAGCAGCGCGGGGGGCGGCTCCTACGAGCAGTACTTC. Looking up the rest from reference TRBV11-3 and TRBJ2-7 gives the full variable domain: EAGVVQSPRYKIIEKKQPVAFWCNPISGHNTLYWYLQNLGQGPELLIRYENEEAVDDSQLPKDRFSAERLKGVDSTLKIQPAELGDSAVYLCASSAGGGSYEQYFGPGTRLTVT.

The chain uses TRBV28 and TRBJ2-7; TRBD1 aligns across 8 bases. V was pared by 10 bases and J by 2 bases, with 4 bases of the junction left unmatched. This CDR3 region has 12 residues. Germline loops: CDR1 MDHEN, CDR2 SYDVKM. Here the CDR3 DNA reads TGTGCCACCGAGACAGGGGCCTACGAGCAGTACTTC. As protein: CATETGAYEQYF. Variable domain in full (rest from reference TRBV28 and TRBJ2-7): DVKVTQSSRYLVKRTGEKVFLECVQDMDHENMFWYRQDPGLGLRLIYFSYDVKMKEKGDIPEGYSVSREKKERFSLILESASTNQTSMYLCATETGAYEQYFGPGTRLTVT.

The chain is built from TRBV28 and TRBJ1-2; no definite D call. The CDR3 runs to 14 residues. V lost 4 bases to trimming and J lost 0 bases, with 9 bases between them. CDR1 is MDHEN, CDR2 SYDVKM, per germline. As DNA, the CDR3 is TGTGCCAGCAGTTCCCTGTACACTAACTATGGCTACACCTTC. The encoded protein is CASSSLYTNYGYTF.

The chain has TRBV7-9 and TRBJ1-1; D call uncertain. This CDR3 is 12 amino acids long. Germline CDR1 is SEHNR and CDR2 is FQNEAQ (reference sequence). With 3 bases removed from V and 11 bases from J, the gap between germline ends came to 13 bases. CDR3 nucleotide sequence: TGTGCCAGCAGCTTGGTAGCGGGATCGGCTTTCTTT. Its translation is CASSLVAGSAFF.

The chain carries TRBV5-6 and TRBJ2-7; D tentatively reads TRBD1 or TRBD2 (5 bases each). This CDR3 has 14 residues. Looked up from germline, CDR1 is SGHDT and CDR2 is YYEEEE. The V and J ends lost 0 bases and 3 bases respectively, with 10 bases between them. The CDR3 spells CASSLGDGFYEQYF. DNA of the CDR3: TGTGCCAGCAGCTTGGGGGACGGATTCTACGAGCAGTACTTC.

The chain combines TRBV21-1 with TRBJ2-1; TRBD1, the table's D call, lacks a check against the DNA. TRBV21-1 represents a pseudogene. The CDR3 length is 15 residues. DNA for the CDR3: TGTGCCAGCAGCACCATAGGGGGCCCTTACAATGAGCAGTTCTTC. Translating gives CASSTIGGPYNEQFF.

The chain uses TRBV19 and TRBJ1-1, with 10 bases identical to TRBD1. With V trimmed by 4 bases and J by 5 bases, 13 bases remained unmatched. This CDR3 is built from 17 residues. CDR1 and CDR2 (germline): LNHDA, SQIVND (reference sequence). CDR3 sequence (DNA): TGTGCCAGTAGTAAAACCGCACGACAGGGGGCTCCGACTGAAGCTTTCTTT. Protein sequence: CASSKTARQGAPTEAFF.